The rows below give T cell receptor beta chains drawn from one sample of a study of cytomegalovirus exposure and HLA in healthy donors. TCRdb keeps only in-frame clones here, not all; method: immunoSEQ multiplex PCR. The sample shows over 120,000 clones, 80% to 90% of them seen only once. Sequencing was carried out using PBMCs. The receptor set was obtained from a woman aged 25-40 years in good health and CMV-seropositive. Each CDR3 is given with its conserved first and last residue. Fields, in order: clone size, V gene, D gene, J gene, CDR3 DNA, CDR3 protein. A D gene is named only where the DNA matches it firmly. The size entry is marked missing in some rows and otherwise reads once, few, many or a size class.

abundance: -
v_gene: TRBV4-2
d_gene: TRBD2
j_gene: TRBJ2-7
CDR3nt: TGTGCCAGCAGCCAAGCGGGGGGGGACTCCTACGAGCAGTACTTC
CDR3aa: CASSQAGGDSYEQYF

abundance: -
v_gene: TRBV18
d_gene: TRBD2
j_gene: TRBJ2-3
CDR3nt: TGTGCCAGCTCACTCCGGACTAGCGGGGGTAGCACAGATACGCAGTATTTT
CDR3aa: CASSLRTSGGSTDTQYF

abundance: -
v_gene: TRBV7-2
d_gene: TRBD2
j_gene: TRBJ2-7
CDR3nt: TGTGCCAGCAGCCCACCGACTGCGGGACTAGCGGGACGCGAGCAGTACTTC
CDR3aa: CASSPPTAGLAGREQYF

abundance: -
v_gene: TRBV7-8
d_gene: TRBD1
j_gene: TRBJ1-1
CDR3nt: TGTGCCACTCAGACAGGGCCGGGAACTGAAGCTTTCTTT
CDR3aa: CATQTGPGTEAFF

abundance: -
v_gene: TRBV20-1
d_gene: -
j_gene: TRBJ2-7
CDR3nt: TGCAGTGCCCTATCCCCCTACGAGCAGTACTTC
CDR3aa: CSALSPYEQYF

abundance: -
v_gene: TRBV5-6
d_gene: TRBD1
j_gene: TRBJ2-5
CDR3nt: TGTGCCAGCAGCTTGAGGGACAGAGGAAGGGAGACCCAGTACTTC
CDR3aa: CASSLRDRGRETQYF

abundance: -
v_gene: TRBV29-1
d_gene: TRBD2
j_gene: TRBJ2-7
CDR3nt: TGCAGCGCCCGGACTAGCGGCTACGAGCAGTACTTC
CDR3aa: CSARTSGYEQYF

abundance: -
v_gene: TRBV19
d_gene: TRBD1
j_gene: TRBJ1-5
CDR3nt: TGTGCCAGCAGTGCACGGGGACAGGCAATGTCCCCTAGCAATCAGCCCCAGCATTTT
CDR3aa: CASSARGQAMSPSNQPQHF

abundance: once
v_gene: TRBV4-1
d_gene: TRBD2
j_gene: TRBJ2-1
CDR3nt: TGCGCCAGCAGCCAAGCGACTAGCGGGCGGGTCCAGTTCTTC
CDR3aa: CASSQATSGRVQFF

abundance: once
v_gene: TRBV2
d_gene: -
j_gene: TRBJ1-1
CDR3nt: TGTGCCAGCAGTTTTAGACTTCTTGCGGACACTGAAGCTTTCTTT
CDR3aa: CASSFRLLADTEAFF

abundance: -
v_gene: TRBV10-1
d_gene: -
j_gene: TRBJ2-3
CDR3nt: TGCGCCAGCAGCGTCGGAGGGACAGACACAGATACGCAGTATTTT
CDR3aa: CASSVGGTDTDTQYF

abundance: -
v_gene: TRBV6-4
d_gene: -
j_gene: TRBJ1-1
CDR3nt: TGTGCCAGCAGCCAGGACATGAACACTGAAGCTTTCTTT
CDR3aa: CASSQDMNTEAFF

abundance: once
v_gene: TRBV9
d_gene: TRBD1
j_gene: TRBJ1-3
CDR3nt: TGTGCCAGCAGCCGGGACAGGCCATTTCGTACTGGAAACACCATATATTTT
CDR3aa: CASSRDRPFRTGNTIYF

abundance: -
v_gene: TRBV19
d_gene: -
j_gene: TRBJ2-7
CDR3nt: TGTGCCAGTAGTATAAAGGGACAAAGGGTGGAGCAGTACTTC
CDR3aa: CASSIKGQRVEQYF

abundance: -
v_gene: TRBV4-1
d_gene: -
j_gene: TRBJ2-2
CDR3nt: TGCGCCAGCAGTCGCGGGAAGGTTAGCGGACCGAACACCGGGGAGCTGTTTTTT
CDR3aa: CASSRGKVSGPNTGELFF

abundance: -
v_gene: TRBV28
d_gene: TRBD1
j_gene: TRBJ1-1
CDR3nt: TGTGCCAGCAGTTTACCGGACAGGGCTGAAGCTTTCTTT
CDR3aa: CASSLPDRAEAFF

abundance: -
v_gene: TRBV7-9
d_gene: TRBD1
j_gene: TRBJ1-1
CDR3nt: TGTGCCAGCAGCCAGGCAGGGGGTCACGGAGCTTTCTTT
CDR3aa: CASSQAGGHGAFF

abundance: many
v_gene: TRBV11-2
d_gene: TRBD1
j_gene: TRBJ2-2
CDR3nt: TGTGCCAGCAGCTCTCTTAAGGGGGCGTTGACCGGGGAGCTGTTTTTT
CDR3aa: CASSSLKGALTGELFF

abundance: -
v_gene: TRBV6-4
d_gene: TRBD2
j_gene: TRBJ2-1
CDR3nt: TGTGCCAGCAGTCGACTAGCGGGAGATAAGAATGAGCAGTTCTTC
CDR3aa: CASSRLAGDKNEQFF

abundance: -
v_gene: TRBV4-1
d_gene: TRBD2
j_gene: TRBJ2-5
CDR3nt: TGCGCCAGCAGCCCGGGACTAGCGGGAGTTGCGGCAGAGACCCAGTACTTC
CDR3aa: CASSPGLAGVAAETQYF

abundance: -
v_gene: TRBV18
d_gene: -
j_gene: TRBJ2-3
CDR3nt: TGTGCCAGCTCACTTACAAGGACTGGCACAGATACGCAGTATTTT
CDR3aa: CASSLTRTGTDTQYF

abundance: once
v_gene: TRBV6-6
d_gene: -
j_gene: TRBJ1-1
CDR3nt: TGTGCCAGCAGCCCCCCTAGACAGAGCACTGAAGCTTTCTTT
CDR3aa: CASSPPRQSTEAFF

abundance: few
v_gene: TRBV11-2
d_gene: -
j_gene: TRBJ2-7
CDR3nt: TGTGCCAGCAGTGTGGGACACCCTACGGACGAGCAGTACTTC
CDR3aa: CASSVGHPTDEQYF

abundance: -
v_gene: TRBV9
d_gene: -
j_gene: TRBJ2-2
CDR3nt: TGTGCCAGCAGGCACTACACCGGGGAGCTGTTTTTT
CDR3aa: CASRHYTGELFF

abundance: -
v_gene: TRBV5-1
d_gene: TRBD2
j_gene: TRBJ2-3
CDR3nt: TGCGCCAGCAGCTTGGCCATTGCGGGGGGCTTTCTTAGCACAGATACGCAGTATTTT
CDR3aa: CASSLAIAGGFLSTDTQYF

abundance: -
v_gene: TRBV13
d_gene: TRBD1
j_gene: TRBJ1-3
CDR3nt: TGTGCCAGCAGCTTGGGACAGGGGGGCACCATATATTTT
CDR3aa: CASSLGQGGTIYF

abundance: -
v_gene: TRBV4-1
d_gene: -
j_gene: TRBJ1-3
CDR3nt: TGCGCCAGCAGCCAATACTTCACGGTCTTTACGGCTGGAAACACCATATATTTT
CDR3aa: CASSQYFTVFTAGNTIYF

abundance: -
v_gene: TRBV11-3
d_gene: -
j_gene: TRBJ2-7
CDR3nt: TGTGCCAGCAGCTTAGCGGAGGGACGGGAGCAGTACTTC
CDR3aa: CASSLAEGREQYF

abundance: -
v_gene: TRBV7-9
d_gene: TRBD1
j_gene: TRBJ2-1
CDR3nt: TGTGCCAGCAGCCCGGGACAGTTATCCTCGAATGAGCAGTTCTTC
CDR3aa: CASSPGQLSSNEQFF

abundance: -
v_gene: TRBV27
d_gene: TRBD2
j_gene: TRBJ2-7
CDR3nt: TGTGCCAGCAGTTTGAGCGGGAGCTACGAGCAGTACTTC
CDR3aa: CASSLSGSYEQYF

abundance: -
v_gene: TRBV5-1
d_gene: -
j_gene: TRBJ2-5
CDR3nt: TGCGCCAGCAGCTCCCACCAAGGGGCTGAGAAGACCCAGTACTTC
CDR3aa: CASSSHQGAEKTQYF

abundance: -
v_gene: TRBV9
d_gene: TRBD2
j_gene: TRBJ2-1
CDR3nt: TGTGCCAGCGCGGGGGAAAGGGGATACAATGAGCAGTTCTTC
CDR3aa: CASAGERGYNEQFF

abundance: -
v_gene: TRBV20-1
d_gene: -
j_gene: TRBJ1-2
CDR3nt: TGCAGTGCTGTAAGCATTGGCTACACCTTC
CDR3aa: CSAVSIGYTF

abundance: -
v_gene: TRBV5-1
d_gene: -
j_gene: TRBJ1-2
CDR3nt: TGCGCCAGCAGCCTGAAGAGGGGGTCTAACTATGGCTACACCTTC
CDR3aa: CASSLKRGSNYGYTF

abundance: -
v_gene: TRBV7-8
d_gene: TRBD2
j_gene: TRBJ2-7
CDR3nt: TGTGCCAGCAGCCCCGGGGGGTGGGACTACGAGCAGTACTTC
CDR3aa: CASSPGGWDYEQYF

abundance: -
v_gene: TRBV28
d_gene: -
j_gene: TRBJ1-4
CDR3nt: TGTGCCAGCAGTAGGGGATTATCCCCAACCCATTCTGCAACTAATGAAAAACTGTTTTTT
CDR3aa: CASSRGLSPTHSATNEKLFF

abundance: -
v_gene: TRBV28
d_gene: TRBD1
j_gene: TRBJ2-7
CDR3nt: TGTGCCAGCAGTTTGGGGACAGCACTCTACGAGCAGTACTTC
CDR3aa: CASSLGTALYEQYF

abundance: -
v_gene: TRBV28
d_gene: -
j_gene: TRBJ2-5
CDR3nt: TGTGCCAGCAGTTTACAGGGGCCCGAGACCCAGTACTTC
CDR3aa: CASSLQGPETQYF

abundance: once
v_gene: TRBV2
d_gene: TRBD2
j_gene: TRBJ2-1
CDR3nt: TGTGCCAGCAGGCGTTCTAGCGGGGGGTTTCCTGAGCAGTTCTTC
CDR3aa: CASRRSSGGFPEQFF

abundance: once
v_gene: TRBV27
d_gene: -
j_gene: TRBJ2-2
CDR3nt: TGTGCCAGCAGTTCCCTTATGAACACCGGGGAGCTGTTTTTT
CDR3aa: CASSSLMNTGELFF

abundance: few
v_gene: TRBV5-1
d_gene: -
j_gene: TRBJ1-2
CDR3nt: TGCGCCAGCAGCTTGGGGGGCGGATGGGGCTACACCTTC
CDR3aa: CASSLGGGWGYTF

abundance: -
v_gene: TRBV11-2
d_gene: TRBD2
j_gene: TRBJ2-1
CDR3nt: TGTGCCAGCAGCCCCAACCTCGGGGCGGGAGGGGCCCACGAGCAGTTCTTC
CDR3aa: CASSPNLGAGGAHEQFF

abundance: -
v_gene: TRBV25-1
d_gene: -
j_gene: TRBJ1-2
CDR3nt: TGTGCCAGCAGTGAATGGAGGGGGGGGAACTATGGCTACACCTTC
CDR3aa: CASSEWRGGNYGYTF

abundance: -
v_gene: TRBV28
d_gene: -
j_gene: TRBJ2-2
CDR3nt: TGTGCCAGCAGTTTAGTCGTCGGGGAGCTGTTTTTT
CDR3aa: CASSLVVGELFF

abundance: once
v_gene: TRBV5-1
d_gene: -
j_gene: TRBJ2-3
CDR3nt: TGCGCCAGCAGTCTTGAGGGCACAGATACGCAGTATTTT
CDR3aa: CASSLEGTDTQYF

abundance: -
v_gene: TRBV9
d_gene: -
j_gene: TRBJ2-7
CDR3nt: TGTGCCAGCAGCGTAGGGGGGGAGACCTACGAGCAGTACTTC
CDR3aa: CASSVGGETYEQYF

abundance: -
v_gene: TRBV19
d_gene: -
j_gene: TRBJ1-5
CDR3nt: TGTGCCAGTAAGGTTAAATTGGAGACCTATAGCAATCAGCCCCAGCATTTT
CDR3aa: CASKVKLETYSNQPQHF

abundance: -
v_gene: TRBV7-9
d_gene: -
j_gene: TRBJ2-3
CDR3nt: TGTGCCAGCAGCGAAGATGGAGGGGGCACAGATACGCAGTATTTT
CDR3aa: CASSEDGGGTDTQYF

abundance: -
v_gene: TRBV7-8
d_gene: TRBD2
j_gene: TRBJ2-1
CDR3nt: TGTGCCAGCAGCAGATTGACTAGCACCTTTGAGCAGTTCTTC
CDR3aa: CASSRLTSTFEQFF